Sequencing of this T cell receptor beta chain was carried out in a study of T cells after somatic rescue of genetic block. V lost 4 bases to trimming and J lost 8 bases, with 11 bases between them. Per the germline V gene, CDR1 is SQVTM and CDR2 is ANQGSEA. The CDR3 runs to 11 residues. The table came from immunoSEQ multiplex PCR; TCRdb's copy has only in-frame clones and leaves some out. Of 110,000 or so clones listed, 75% to 95% are singletons. The sample was peripheral blood mononuclear cells (PBMCs). The J gene is TRBJ1-2, the V gene TRBV29-1; maybe TRBD1 (6 bases). The receptor's source is a woman younger than 35. The CDR3 DNA is TGCAGCGTTGGAACAGGGCGCGGCTACACCTTC. Residues: CSVGTGRGYTF.